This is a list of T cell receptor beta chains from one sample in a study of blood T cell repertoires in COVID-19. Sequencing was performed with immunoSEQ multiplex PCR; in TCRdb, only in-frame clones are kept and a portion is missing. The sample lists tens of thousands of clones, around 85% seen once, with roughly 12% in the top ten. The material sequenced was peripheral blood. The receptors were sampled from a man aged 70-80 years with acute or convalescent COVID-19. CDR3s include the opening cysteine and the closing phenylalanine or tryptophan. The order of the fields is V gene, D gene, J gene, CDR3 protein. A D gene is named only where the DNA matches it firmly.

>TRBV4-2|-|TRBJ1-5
CASSQEGGGNQPQHF
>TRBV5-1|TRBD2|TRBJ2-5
CASSKGTSGVQETQYF
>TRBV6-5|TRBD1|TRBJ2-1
CASSWDRYNEQFF
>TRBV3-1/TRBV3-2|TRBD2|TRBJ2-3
CASSQVLAGGYTQYF
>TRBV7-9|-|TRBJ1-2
CASSLGGANYGYTF
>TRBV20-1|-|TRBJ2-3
CSASWQITDTQYF
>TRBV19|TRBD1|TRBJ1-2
CASSSGQGAYGYTF
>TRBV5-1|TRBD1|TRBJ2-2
CASSLLGQGSGELFF
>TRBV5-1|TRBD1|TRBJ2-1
CASSGGTGHNEQFF
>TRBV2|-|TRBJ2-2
CASSREPLTGELFF
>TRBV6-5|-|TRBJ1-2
CASSYSTVYGYTF
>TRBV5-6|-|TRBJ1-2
CASNLQGRPNYGYTF
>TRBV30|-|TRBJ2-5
CAWSVNGLGGETQYF
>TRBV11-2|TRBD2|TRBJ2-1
CASSPPGLGLAGSNEQFF
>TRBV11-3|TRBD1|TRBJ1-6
CASSFDRESPLHF
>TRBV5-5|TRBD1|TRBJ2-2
CASSSRTGAANTGELFF
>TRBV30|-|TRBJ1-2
CAWSPGRAWGYTF
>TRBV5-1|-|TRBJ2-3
CASSTWTRTDTQYF